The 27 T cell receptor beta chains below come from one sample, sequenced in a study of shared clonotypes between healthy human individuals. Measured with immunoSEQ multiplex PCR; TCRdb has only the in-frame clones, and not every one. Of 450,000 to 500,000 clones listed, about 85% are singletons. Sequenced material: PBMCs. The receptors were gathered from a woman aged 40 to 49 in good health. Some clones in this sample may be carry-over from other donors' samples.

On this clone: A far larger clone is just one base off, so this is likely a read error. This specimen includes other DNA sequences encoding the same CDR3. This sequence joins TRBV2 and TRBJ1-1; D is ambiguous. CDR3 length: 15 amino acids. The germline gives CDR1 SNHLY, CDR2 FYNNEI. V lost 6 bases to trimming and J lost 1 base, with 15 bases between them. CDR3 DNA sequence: TGTGCCAGCAGGGTGGGGTTGATCCAGAACACTGAAGCTTTCTTT. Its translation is CASRVGLIQNTEAFF.

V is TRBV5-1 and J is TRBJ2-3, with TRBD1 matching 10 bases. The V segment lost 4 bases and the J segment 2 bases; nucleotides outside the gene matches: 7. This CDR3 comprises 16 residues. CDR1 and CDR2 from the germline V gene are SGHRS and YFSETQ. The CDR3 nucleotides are TGCGCCAGCAGCCCCGGGACAGGGGAGTTCACAGATACGCAGTATTTT. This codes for CASSPGTGEFTDTQYF.

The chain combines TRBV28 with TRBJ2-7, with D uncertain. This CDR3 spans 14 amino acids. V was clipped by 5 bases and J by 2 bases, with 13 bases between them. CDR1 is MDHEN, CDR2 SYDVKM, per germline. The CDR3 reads CASSPWTVTYEQYF. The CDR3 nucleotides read TGTGCCAGCAGTCCGTGGACCGTTACCTACGAGCAGTACTTC.

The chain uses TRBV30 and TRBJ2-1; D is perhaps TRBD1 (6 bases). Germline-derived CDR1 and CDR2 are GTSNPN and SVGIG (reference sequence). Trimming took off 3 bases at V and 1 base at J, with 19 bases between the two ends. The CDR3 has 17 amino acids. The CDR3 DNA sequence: TGTGCCTGGAGCGCTGGGCTTGGGGGCTATTCCTACAATGAGCAGTTCTTC. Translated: CAWSAGLGGYSYNEQFF.

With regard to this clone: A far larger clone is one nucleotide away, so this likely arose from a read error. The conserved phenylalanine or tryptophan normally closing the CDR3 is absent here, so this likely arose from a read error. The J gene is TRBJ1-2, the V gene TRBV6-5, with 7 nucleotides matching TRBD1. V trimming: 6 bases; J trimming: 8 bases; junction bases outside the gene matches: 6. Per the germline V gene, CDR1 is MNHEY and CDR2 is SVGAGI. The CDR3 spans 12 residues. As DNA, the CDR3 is TGTGCCAGCAGCTTGGACAGGTTGGGCTACACCTCC. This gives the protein CASSLDRLGYTS.

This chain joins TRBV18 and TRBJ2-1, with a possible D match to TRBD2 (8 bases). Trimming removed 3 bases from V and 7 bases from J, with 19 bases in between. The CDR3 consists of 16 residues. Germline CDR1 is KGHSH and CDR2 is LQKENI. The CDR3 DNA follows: TGTGCCAGCTCACCGAAGGGGGCGGGAGGACGTAATGAGCAGTTCTTC. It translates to CASSPKGAGGRNEQFF.

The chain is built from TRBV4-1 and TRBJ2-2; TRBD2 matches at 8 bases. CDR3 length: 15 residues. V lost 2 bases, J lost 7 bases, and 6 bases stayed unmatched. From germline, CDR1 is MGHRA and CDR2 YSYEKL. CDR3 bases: TGCGCCAGCAGCCAAAAGCGGGAGCTCGGCGGGGAGCTGTTTTTT. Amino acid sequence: CASSQKRELGGELFF.

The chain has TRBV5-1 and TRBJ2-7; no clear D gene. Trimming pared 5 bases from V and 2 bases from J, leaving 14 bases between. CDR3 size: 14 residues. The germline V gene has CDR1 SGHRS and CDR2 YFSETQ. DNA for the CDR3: TGCGCCAGCAGGTTAGCCGGCGGAGCCTACGAGCAGTACTTC. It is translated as CASRLAGGAYEQYF.

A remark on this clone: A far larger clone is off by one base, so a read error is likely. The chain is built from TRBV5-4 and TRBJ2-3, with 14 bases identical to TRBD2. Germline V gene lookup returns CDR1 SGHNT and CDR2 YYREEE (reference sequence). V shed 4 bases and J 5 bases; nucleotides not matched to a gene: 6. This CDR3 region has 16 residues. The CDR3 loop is CASSTRLAGGEDTQYF. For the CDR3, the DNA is TGTGCCAGCAGCACCCGACTAGCGGGAGGGGAAGATACGCAGTATTTT.

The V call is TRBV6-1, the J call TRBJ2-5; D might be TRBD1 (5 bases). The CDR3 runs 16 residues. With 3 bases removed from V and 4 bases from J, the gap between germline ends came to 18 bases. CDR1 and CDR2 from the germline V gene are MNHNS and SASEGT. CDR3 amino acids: CASSDSRGQGPETQYF. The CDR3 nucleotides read TGTGCCAGCAGTGACAGCCGTGGGCAGGGCCCAGAGACCCAGTACTTC.

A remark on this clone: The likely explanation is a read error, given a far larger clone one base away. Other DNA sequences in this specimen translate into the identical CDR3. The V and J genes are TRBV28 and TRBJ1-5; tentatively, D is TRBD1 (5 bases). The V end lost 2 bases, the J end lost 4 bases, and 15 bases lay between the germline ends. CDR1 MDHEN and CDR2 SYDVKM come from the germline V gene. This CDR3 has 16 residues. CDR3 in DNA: TGTGCCAGCAGTTTAGAGTTAGGGGACGGTAATCAGCCCCAGCATTTT. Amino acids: CASSLELGDGNQPQHF.

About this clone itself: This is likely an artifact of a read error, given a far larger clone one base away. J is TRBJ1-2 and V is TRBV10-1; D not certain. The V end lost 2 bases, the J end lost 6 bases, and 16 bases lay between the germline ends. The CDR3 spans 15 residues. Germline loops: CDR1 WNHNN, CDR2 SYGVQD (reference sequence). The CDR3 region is CASSEKDRYFDGYTF. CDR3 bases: TGCGCCAGCAGTGAGAAAGACCGGTACTTCGATGGCTACACCTTC.

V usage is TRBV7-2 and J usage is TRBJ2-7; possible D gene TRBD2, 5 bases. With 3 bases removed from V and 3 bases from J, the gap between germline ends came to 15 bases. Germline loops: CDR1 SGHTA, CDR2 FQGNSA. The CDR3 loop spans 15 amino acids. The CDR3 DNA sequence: TGTGCCAGCAGCTTCGGATTATTCGAGGGCTACGAGCAGTACTTC. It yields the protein CASSFGLFEGYEQYF.

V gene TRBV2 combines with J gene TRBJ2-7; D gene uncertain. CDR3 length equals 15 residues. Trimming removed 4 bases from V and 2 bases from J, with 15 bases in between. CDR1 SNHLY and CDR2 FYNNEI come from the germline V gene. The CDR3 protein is CASSAWGWTTYEQYF. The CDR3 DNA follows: TGTGCCAGCAGTGCGTGGGGTTGGACCACCTACGAGCAGTACTTC.

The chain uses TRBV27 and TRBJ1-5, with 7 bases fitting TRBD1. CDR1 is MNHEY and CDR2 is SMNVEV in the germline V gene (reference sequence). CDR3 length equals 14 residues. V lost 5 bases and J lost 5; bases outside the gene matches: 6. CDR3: CASSLRDSDQPQHF. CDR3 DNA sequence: TGTGCCAGCAGTCTCCGGGACAGTGATCAGCCCCAGCATTTT.

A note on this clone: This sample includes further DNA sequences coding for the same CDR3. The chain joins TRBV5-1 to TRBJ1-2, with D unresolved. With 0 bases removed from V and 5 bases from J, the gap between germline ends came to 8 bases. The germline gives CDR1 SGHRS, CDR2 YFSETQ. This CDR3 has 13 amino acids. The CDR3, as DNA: TGCGCCAGCAGCTTGGGGGCGGATTATGGCTACACCTTC. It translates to CASSLGADYGYTF.

The CDR3, as DNA: TGTGCCAGCAGCCGCGGGACACAAGAGACCCAGTACTTC. Protein product: CASSRGTQETQYF. The chain is built from TRBV7-3 and TRBJ2-5; D may match TRBD1 or TRBD2 (6 bases each). This CDR3 is 13 amino acids long. V lost 5 bases and J 2 bases, leaving 9 bases between the germline ends. The germline CDR1 and CDR2 sequences are SGHTA and FQGTGA.

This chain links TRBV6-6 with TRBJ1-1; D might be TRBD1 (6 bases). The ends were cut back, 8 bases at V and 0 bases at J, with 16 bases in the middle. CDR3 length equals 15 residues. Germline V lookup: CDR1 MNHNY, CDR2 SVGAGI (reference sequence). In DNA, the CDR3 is TGTGCCAGCGGCCGAGGGGGTTTCATGAACACTGAAGCTTTCTTT. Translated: CASGRGGFMNTEAFF.

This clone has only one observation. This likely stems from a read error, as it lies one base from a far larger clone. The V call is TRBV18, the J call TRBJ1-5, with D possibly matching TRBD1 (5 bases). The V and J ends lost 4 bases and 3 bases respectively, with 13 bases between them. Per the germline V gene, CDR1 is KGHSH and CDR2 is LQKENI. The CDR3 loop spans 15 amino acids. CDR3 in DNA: TGTGCCAGCTCACAATCGGCAGGGTACAATCAGCCCCAGCATTTT. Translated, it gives CASSQSAGYNQPQHF.

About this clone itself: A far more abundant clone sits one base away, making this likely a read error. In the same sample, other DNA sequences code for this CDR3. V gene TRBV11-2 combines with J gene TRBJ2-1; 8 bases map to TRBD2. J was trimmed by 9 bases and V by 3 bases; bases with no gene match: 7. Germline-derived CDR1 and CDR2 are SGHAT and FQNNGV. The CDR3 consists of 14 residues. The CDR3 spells CASSFSGTLGEQFF. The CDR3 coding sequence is TGTGCCAGCAGCTTTAGCGGGACCCTTGGTGAGCAGTTCTTC.

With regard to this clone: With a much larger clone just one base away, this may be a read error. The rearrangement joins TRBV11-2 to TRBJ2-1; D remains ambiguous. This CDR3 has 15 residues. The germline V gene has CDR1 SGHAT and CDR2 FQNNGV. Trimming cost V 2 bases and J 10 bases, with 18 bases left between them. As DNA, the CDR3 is TGTGCCAGCAGCTTATTGGTAGTAGGGCGATCGGAGCAGTTCTTC. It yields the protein CASSLLVVGRSEQFF. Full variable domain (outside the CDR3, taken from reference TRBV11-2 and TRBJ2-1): EAGVAQSPRYKIIEKRQSVAFWCNPISGHATLYWYQQILGQGPKLLIQFQNNGVVDDSQLPKDRFSAERLKGVDSTLKIQPAKLEDSAVYLCASSLLVVGRSEQFFGPGTRLTVL.

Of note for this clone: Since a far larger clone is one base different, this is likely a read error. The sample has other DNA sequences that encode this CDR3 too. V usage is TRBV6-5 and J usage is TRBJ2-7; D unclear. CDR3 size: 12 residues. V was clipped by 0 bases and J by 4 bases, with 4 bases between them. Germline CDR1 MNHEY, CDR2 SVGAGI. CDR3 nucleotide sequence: TGTGCCAGCAGTTACTCGCCATACGAGCAGTACTTC. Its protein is CASSYSPYEQYF.

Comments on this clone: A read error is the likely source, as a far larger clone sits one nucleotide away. CDR3 nucleotide sequence: TGTGCCAGCAGATCCGGCCTTGAGGAAAAACTGTTTTTT. Translation gives CASRSGLEEKLFF. The V call is TRBV28, the J call TRBJ1-4; D is ambiguous. CDR3 length equals 13 residues. Germline lookup yields CDR1 MDHEN and CDR2 SYDVKM. V dropped 6 bases and J dropped 8 bases, with 13 bases sitting between them.

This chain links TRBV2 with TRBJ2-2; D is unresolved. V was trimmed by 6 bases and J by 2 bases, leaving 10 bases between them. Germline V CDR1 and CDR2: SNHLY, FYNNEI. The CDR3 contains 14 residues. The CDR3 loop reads CASSQRRNTGELFF. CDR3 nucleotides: TGTGCCAGCAGCCAGAGGAGAAACACCGGGGAGCTGTTTTTT.

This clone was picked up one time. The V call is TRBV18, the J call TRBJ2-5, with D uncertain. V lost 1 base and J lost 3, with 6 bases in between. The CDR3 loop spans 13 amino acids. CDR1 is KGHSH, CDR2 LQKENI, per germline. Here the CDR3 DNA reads TGTGCCAGCTCACCACGTCAAGAAGAGACCCAGTACTTC. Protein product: CASSPRQEETQYF.

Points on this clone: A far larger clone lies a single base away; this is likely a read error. The CDR3 protein is CANSDSAEAFF. As DNA, the CDR3 is TGTGCCAACAGTGACTCGGCTGAAGCTTTCTTT. The gene calls are TRBV25-1 and TRBJ1-1; D gene unclear. Germline assignment: CDR1 MGHDK and CDR2 SYGVNS. This CDR3 has 11 residues.

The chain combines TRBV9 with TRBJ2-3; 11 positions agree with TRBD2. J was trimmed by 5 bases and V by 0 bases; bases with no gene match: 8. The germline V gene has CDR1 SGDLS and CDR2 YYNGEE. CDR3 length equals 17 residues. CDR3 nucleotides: TGTGCCAGCAGCGTAGGTCAGCCTAGCGGGAGGAAAGATACGCAGTATTTT. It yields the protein CASSVGQPSGRKDTQYF.